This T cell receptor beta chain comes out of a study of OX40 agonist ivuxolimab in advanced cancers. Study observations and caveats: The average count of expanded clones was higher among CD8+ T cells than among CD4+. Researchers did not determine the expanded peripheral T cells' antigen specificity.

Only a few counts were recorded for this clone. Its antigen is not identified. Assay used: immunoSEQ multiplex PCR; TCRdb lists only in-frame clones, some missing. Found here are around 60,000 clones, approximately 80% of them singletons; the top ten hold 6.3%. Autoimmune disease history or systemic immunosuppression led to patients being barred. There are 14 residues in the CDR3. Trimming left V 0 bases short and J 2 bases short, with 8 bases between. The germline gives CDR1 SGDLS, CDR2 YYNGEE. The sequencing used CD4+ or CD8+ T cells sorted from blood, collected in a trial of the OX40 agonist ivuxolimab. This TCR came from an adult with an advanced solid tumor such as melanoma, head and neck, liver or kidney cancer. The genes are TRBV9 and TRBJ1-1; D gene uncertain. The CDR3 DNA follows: TGTGCCAGCAGCGTAGTAGGAGGAAACACTGAAGCTTTCTTT. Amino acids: CASSVVGGNTEAFF.